Listed here are 25 T cell receptor beta chains from one sample, sequenced in a study of Graves' ophthalmopathy and Graves' hyperthyroidism. Amplified TCR beta CDR3 regions were obtained using RNA transcripts as template. HTBI primers primed a first-round RT-PCR, and a second-round multiplex PCR followed. TCRdb called the multiplex PCR reads again in MiXCR, with one record for every CDR3 protein. The table has 450,000 or so distinct CDR3 sequences, about an eighth seen once; the top ten hold over 7.5%. The sequenced sample was blood. The receptor source for this set is a young woman with Graves' ophthalmopathy.

This clonotype was seen repeatedly, ten times or more. The CDR3 DNA reads TGTGCCATCGGGGAAAAGCAGGGGGGGTACGAGCAGTACTTC. Its protein product is CAIGEKQGGYEQYF. V and J are TRBV10-3 and TRBJ2-7; possibly TRBD1 or TRBD2 for D (7 bases each). The germline CDR1 and CDR2 sequences are ENHRY and SYGVKD. The CDR3 consists of 14 residues. Trimming took off 8 bases at V and 4 bases at J, with 18 bases between the two ends.

This clonotype has a count of ten or more. The rearrangement joins TRBV12-3 or TRBV12-4 to TRBJ2-7; 11 bases are shared with TRBD2. This CDR3 is 16 amino acids long. Trimming took 5 bases from V and 3 from J; bases not matched to a gene: 9. The CDR3, as DNA: TGTGCCAGCAGTGAAAGACTAGCGGGAAGACTCTACGAGCAGTACTTC. It encodes CASSERLAGRLYEQYF.

The V gene is TRBV15, the J gene TRBJ2-7; no firm D call. Trimming removed 4 bases at V and 1 base at J, with 8 bases between. The CDR3 sequence is 13 residues long. CDR1 and CDR2 (germline): LNHNV, YYDKDF (reference sequence). CDR3 sequence: CATSKDRSYEQYF. The CDR3 DNA follows: TGTGCCACCAGCAAGGACCGGTCCTACGAGCAGTACTTC.

This clonotype was seen a handful of times. The rearrangement links TRBV7-9 to TRBJ2-4; possibly TRBD2 for D (6 bases). V dropped 4 bases and J dropped 2 bases, with 12 bases sitting between them. The CDR3 runs to 15 residues. Germline CDR1 is SEHNR and CDR2 is FQNEAQ (reference sequence). The CDR3 sequence is CASSSPGGTKNIQYF. In DNA form, the CDR3 reads TGTGCCAGCAGCTCACCCGGGGGTACCAAAAACATTCAGTACTTC.

This clonotype appeared many times. This rearrangement joins TRBV30 to TRBJ1-5; 11 positions match TRBD1. CDR1 is GTSNPN and CDR2 is SVGIG in the germline V gene (reference sequence). This CDR3 is built from 14 residues. As DNA, the CDR3 is TGTGCTTTGGAGAGGACAGGGGGCGATCAGCCCCAGCATTTT. This sequence encodes CALERTGGDQPQHF.

Comments on this clonotype: This may arise from a read error, as a much more abundant clone is one base away. The final CDR3 position lacks the conserved phenylalanine or tryptophan, pointing to a likely read error. The V gene is TRBV12-3 or TRBV12-4, the J gene TRBJ2-2, with D maybe TRBD1 (7 bases). This CDR3 comprises 17 residues. The V and J ends lost 8 bases and 12 bases respectively, with 31 bases between them. The CDR3 nucleotides read TGTGCCAGCTCGAACCTTCGGGGGACAGCCAAGGGTGGGAAGCTGTTTGTT. Translation: CASSNLRGTAKGGKLFV.

The table lists this clonotype with many counts. The chain links TRBV7-8 to TRBJ1-2; 9 bases align to TRBD1. The CDR3 totals 15 residues. Germline V gene lookup returns CDR1 SGHVS and CDR2 FQNEAQ. After removal of 0 bases from V and 6 bases from J, the junction contained 5 bases not matched to a gene. DNA of the CDR3: TGTGCCAGCAGCTTAGCCCCCGGGACAGGGAATGGCTACACCTTC. Translated, it gives CASSLAPGTGNGYTF.

This clonotype occurred many times. This chain uses TRBV20-1 with TRBJ1-6, with TRBD1 as a possible D gene (5 bases). Germline values: CDR1 DFQATT, CDR2 SNEGSKA (reference sequence). V lost 1 base and J 6 bases, leaving 7 bases between the germline ends. CDR3 length equals 13 residues. CDR3 in DNA: TGCAGTGCTAGAGTGGGGGGTAATTCACCCCTCCACTTT. This codes for CSARVGGNSPLHF.

This clonotype was observed many times. V and J are TRBV2 and TRBJ1-1, with TRBD1 matching over 8 bases. The germline CDR1 and CDR2 sequences are SNHLY and FYNNEI. V dropped 6 bases and J dropped 6; count of bases not matched to a gene: 3. The CDR3 consists of 12 residues. For the CDR3, the DNA is TGTGCCAGCAGGATGGACAGGGCTGAAGCTTTCTTT. It encodes CASRMDRAEAFF.

The rearrangement uses TRBV19 and TRBJ2-7; possible D gene TRBD2, 5 bases. From germline, CDR1 is LNHDA and CDR2 SQIVND (reference sequence). Trimming took 6 bases from V and 2 from J, leaving 14 bases between them. The CDR3 covers 14 residues. CDR3 coding DNA: TGTGCCAGTAGAAGAGAGGGCCCCACCTACGAGCAGTACTTC. Translation: CASRREGPTYEQYF.

This clonotype was observed a few times. The chain joins TRBV20-1 to TRBJ2-1; 11 nucleotides line up with TRBD2. J lost 6 bases, V lost 2 bases, and 3 bases had no gene match. CDR1 DFQATT and CDR2 SNEGSKA come from the germline V gene (reference sequence). The CDR3 sequence is 14 residues long. CDR3 nucleotides: TGCAGTGCTAGAAGACTAGCGGGACTCAATGAGCAGTTCTTC. It codes for CSARRLAGLNEQFF.

The J gene is TRBJ1-5, the V gene TRBV6-9; weak D call: TRBD1 (6 bases). V gave up 7 bases and J gave up 1 base, with 20 bases separating them. The CDR3 is made up of 17 amino acids. In germline, CDR1 is MNHGY, CDR2 SVAAGI. CDR3 protein: CASTERRKGDSNQPQHF. The CDR3 nucleotides are TGTGCCAGCACCGAGAGGAGGAAGGGGGACAGCAATCAGCCCCAGCATTTT.

A remark on this clonotype: Given a much more abundant clone one base away, this may be a read error. V and J are TRBV7-2 and TRBJ1-1; D is perhaps TRBD1 (6 bases). The CDR3 is 13 residues long. Germline V lookup: CDR1 SGHTA, CDR2 FQGNSA. CDR3 DNA: TGTGCCAGCAGCGTCAGGGGAGGCACTGAAGCTTGCTTT. The encoded protein is CASSVRGGTEACF.

This clonotype was observed many times. The rearrangement uses TRBV6-1 and TRBJ1-3; TRBD1 might be the D (6 bases). V lost 4 bases and J 0 bases, leaving 13 bases between the germline ends. Germline V lookup: CDR1 MNHNS, CDR2 SASEGT. The CDR3 is made up of 16 amino acids. CDR3 in amino acids: CASSARGTYSGNTIYF. The CDR3 DNA reads TGTGCCAGCAGTGCCAGGGGCACTTACTCTGGAAACACCATATATTTT.

This clonotype was counted ten times or more. V gene TRBV27 combines with J gene TRBJ2-7; the D is unclear. The V gene lost 5 bases and the J gene lost 7 bases, with 15 bases spanning the gap. CDR3 length equals 13 residues. Germline V gene lookup returns CDR1 MNHEY and CDR2 SMNVEV (reference sequence). The CDR3 bases are TGTGCCAGCAGTACCCCGGCCATACGAGAGCAGTACTTC. Translated, it gives CASSTPAIREQYF.

A remark on this clonotype: It may be a read error: a sequence one base away is much more abundant. Given the absence of the conserved phenylalanine or tryptophan at the CDR3 end, a read error is likely. J is TRBJ1-5 and V is TRBV19; D may be TRBD1 (6 bases). Germline lookup yields CDR1 LNHDA and CDR2 SQIVND (reference sequence). The CDR3 covers 15 residues. V gave up 3 bases and J gave up 4 bases, with 13 bases separating them. CDR3 protein: CASSIWGTTNQPQHV. The DNA for the CDR3 is TGTGCCAGTAGTATTTGGGGGACAACGAATCAGCCCCAGCATGTT.

The chain employs TRBV5-5 and TRBJ1-3, with TRBD1 as a possible D gene (5 bases). Trimming removed 0 bases from V and 4 bases from J, with 14 bases in between. CDR3 length equals 16 residues. CDR1 is SGHKS, CDR2 YYEKEE, per germline (reference sequence). CDR3 DNA: TGTGCCAGCAGCTTGGGGGGCGCAGGGAGCGGAAACACCATATATTTT. It yields the protein CASSLGGAGSGNTIYF.

This clonotype was picked up many times. The V and J genes are TRBV28 and TRBJ1-3, with 7 bases matching TRBD1. The V segment lost 3 bases and the J segment 1 base; nucleotides outside the gene matches: 15. CDR3 length: 19 amino acids. Germline CDR1 and CDR2: MDHEN and SYDVKM. In DNA form, the CDR3 reads TGTGCCAGCAGTTTCGACAGGGAGATTCGGGACCAGTCTGGAAACACCATATATTTT. This sequence encodes CASSFDREIRDQSGNTIYF.

This clonotype was counted at least ten times. The rearrangement joins TRBV13 to TRBJ2-5, with 9 bases lining up with TRBD2. V gave up 5 bases and J gave up 2 bases; unmatched junction bases: 6. This CDR3 is 15 amino acids long. Germline V CDR1 and CDR2: PRHDT, FYEKMQ (reference sequence). Here the CDR3 reads CASSLRTSEQETQYF. As DNA, the CDR3 is TGTGCCAGCAGCCTACGGACTAGCGAACAAGAGACCCAGTACTTC.

The table lists this clonotype with many counts. The chain links TRBV5-8 to TRBJ2-5; the D gene is possibly TRBD1 (6 bases). Trimming pared 4 bases from V and 2 bases from J, leaving 9 bases between. The length of the CDR3 is 13 residues. Germline CDR1 and CDR2: SGHTS and YDEGEE. The CDR3: CASSGTQQETQYF. In DNA form, the CDR3 reads TGTGCCAGCAGCGGGACACAGCAAGAGACCCAGTACTTC.

This clonotype has a count of ten or more. The CDR3 is CASSYRDGLYGYTF. CDR3 sequence (DNA): TGTGCCAGCAGTTACAGAGACGGCTTGTATGGCTACACCTTC. The rearrangement uses TRBV6-5 and TRBJ1-2, with no clear D. From germline, CDR1 is MNHEY and CDR2 SVGAGI. The length of the CDR3 is 14 residues. V gave up 2 bases and J gave up 5 bases, with 12 bases separating them.

Points on this clonotype: Since no conserved phenylalanine or tryptophan closes the CDR3, a read error is the likely cause. The chain joins TRBV7-9 to TRBJ1-1, with TRBD1 as a possible D gene (6 bases). Germline-derived CDR1 and CDR2 are SEHNR and FQNEAQ (reference sequence). The V end lost 6 bases, the J end lost 3 bases, and 14 bases lay between the germline ends. This CDR3 spans 14 amino acids. As DNA, the CDR3 is TGTGCCAGCAGACCTGTCAGGGGCGACACTGAAGCTTTCTTG. This encodes CASRPVRGDTEAFL.

Concerning this clonotype itself: This may come from a read error, since a much larger clone is one base off. The J gene is TRBJ1-2, the V gene TRBV6-4; 7 positions match TRBD1. With V trimmed by 7 bases and J by 3 bases, 2 bases remained unmatched. CDR1 is MRHNA and CDR2 is SNTAGT in the germline V gene. The CDR3 covers 12 residues. Written as DNA, the CDR3 is TGTGCCAGCAAAGGGACAGACTATGGCTACACCTTC. As protein: CASKGTDYGYTF.

In this sample, this clonotype turned up many times. This rearrangement joins TRBV12-3 or TRBV12-4 to TRBJ2-7; no reliable D call. CDR3 length: 15 residues. V shed 3 bases and J shed 0 bases, with 12 bases lying between them. CDR3 in amino acids: CASSFKGRSSYEQYF. The CDR3 bases are TGTGCCAGCAGTTTTAAGGGCCGGAGCTCCTACGAGCAGTACTTC.

This clonotype appeared many times. The chain joins TRBV10-3 to TRBJ1-1; D gene ambiguous. V lost 7 bases, J lost 6 bases, and 18 bases lay in between. The germline V gene encodes CDR1 ENHRY and CDR2 SYGVKD. The CDR3 has 14 amino acids. The CDR3 bases are TGTGCCATCACCGAAAGACCCGGGCTAGCTGAAGCTTTCTTT. Protein product: CAITERPGLAEAFF.